A selection of T cell receptor beta chains follows, all from one sample in a study of CD8 T cells in Susac syndrome. TCRdb recomputed calls from the immunoSEQ multiplex PCR reads with MiXCR, one row per CDR3 protein. The sample records 200,000 to 250,000 distinct CDR3 sequences, 80% to 95% being singletons. Specimen: CD8+ T cells from PBMCs. These receptors originate from a human donor with multiple sclerosis. Both conserved end residues are part of each CDR3. D genes are given only for firm matches. Clone size, where shown, is once, few, many, or a class for clones that have expanded.

>TRBJ1-2|-|TRBV12-5|-
CASGPTSNGYTF
TGTGCTAGTGGCCCCACGAGCAATGGCTACACCTTC
>TRBJ2-7|-|TRBV6-5|TRBD1
CASSYSGQGYYEQYF
TGTGCCAGCAGTTACTCGGGACAGGGGTACTACGAGCAGTACTTC
>TRBJ2-5|-|TRBV7-6|-
CASSSAWGSQETQYF
TGTGCCAGCAGCTCGGCGTGGGGCAGCCAAGAGACCCAGTACTTC
>TRBJ1-2|-|TRBV6-5|-
CASSYSIGYGYTF
TGTGCCAGCAGTTACTCTATCGGCTATGGCTACACCTTC
>TRBJ2-1|once|TRBV28|-
CATLRKADNEQFF
TGTGCCACCCTTCGAAAGGCAGACAATGAGCAGTTCTTC
>TRBJ2-5|-|TRBV20-1|TRBD1
CSASVGTGWPGETQYF
TGCAGTGCTAGCGTGGGGACAGGATGGCCCGGCGAGACCCAGTACTTC
>TRBJ2-7|-|TRBV19|-
CASSITFGRAGEQYF
TGTGCCAGTAGTATAACGTTCGGCAGGGCGGGGGAGCAGTACTTC
>TRBJ2-1|-|TRBV19|-
CASSIAGGSYNEQFF
TGTGCCAGTAGTATAGCGGGCGGATCCTACAATGAGCAGTTCTTC
>TRBJ1-1|-|TRBV20-1|-
CSLWGTGSMNTEAFF
TGCAGTCTGTGGGGAACAGGGTCGATGAACACTGAAGCTTTCTTT
>TRBJ2-1|-|TRBV5-4|TRBD2
CASSETLAGMNEQFF
TGTGCCAGCAGCGAGACACTAGCGGGTATGAATGAGCAGTTCTTC
>TRBJ2-5|-|TRBV15|-
CATSRDLEDQETQYF
TGTGCCACCAGCAGAGATCTGGAGGATCAAGAGACCCAGTACTTC
>TRBJ2-7|-|TRBV4-3|-
CASSQDGNRLNEQYF
TGCGCCAGCAGCCAAGACGGAAACCGCCTAAACGAGCAGTACTTC
>TRBJ2-7|-|TRBV15|-
CATRSASDTYEQYF
TGTGCCACCAGGTCCGCCTCAGATACCTACGAGCAGTACTTC
>TRBJ2-5|-|TRBV24-1|-
CATSDNQETQYF
TGTGCCACCAGTGATAATCAAGAGACCCAGTACTTC